This record concerns one TCR beta chain sequence. TCRdb independently ran MiXCR on the 5' RACE reads; one entry per CDR3 protein. The sample holds about 340,000 distinct CDR3 sequences, 9.5% to 15% seen once. Germline assignment: CDR1 MNHNS and CDR2 SASEGT. The CDR3 covers 14 residues. The V and J ends lost 6 bases and 3 bases respectively, with 15 bases between them. This sample is part of a study of T cells after yellow fever vaccination. Study-wide context: In the case of low-cell-number fractions, SMART-Seq v4 Ultra Low Input was used for preparation.

This clonotype originated in a man aged 18 to 29 who received the YFV17D yellow fever vaccine. Sequenced material: CD4+ T cells sorted from PBMCs, taken 15 days after the yellow fever booster vaccination. This sequence joins TRBV6-1 and TRBJ2-7; tentatively, D is TRBD1 (5 bases). CDR3 protein: CASRVAGKSYEQYV. The CDR3 DNA reads TGTGCCAGCAGGGTGGCAGGGAAAAGCTACGAGCAGTACGTC.